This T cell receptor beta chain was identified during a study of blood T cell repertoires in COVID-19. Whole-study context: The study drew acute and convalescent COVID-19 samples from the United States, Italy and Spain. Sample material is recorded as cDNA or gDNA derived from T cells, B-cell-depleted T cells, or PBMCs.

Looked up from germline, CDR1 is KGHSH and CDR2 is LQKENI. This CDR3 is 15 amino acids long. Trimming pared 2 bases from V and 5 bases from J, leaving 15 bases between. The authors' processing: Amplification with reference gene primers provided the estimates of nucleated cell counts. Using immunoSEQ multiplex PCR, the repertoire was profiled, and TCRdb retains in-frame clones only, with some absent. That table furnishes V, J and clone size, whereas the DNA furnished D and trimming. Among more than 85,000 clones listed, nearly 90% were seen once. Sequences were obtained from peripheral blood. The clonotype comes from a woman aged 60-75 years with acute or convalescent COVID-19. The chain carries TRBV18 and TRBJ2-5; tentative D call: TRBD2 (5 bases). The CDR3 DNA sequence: TGTGCCAGCTCACCAACCTGGGGTCCGGGGGAGACCCAGTACTTC. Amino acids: CASSPTWGPGETQYF.